These 25 T cell receptor beta chains came from one sample sequenced in a study of T cells in Graves' hyperthyroidism and ophthalmopathy (dated by TCRdb to the late 2010s). The library relied on multiplex PCR. The sequencer listed for this sample is Illumina HiSeq 2000. Amplification of TCR beta CDR3 regions was carried out from RNA transcripts. A first-round RT-PCR of the TCR CDR3 used the HTBI primer set with the Qiagen OneStep RT-PCR kit. TCRdb itself trimmed the public reads at Q25 with fastp, ran MiXCR and retained productive beta chains. Each entry merges the rows of one CDR3 protein and shows their most common DNA and genes. Present in this sample are around 690,000 distinct CDR3 sequences, 17% of which were seen just once. The ten most abundant clones make up roughly a sixth of the sample. Input material: blood. The receptors were gathered from a man aged 50 to 59 with Graves' hyperthyroidism.

The chain uses TRBV14 and TRBJ2-7; no clear D gene. The CDR3 is 14 amino acids. V lost 4 bases, J lost 6 bases, and 16 bases lay in between. Germline lookup yields CDR1 SGHDN and CDR2 FVKESK. The CDR3 protein is CASSPMGTLSEQYF. DNA of the CDR3: TGTGCCAGCAGCCCAATGGGTACACTCAGCGAGCAGTACTTC.

This clonotype has only a few counts. The V and J genes are TRBV20-1 and TRBJ2-4, with a tentative D call TRBD1 (6 bases). The CDR3 consists of 19 residues. Trimming cost V 0 bases and J 0 bases, with 21 bases left between them. In germline, CDR1 is DFQATT, CDR2 SNEGSKA (reference sequence). CDR3 residues: CSARDGGDTKRVAKNIQYF. CDR3 sequence (DNA): TGCAGTGCTAGAGATGGTGGGGACACCAAAAGAGTAGCCAAAAACATTCAGTACTTC.

The gene calls are TRBV28 and TRBJ1-2; D unclear. CDR3 length: 12 amino acids. Germline loops: CDR1 MDHEN, CDR2 SYDVKM. Trimming left V 3 bases short and J 8 bases short, with 10 bases between. The CDR3, as DNA: TGTGCCAGCAGTTTTTCGTTGCGCGGCTACACCTTC. This codes for CASSFSLRGYTF.

The V and J genes are TRBV19 and TRBJ2-7, with D perhaps matching TRBD2 (5 bases). Germline CDR1 is LNHDA and CDR2 is SQIVND (reference sequence). Trimming cost V 5 bases and J 0 bases, with 11 bases left between them. The CDR3 has 14 residues. The DNA of the CDR3 is TGTGCCAGTAGTCCGCCGGGAACCTCCTACGAGCAGTACTTC. It specifies CASSPPGTSYEQYF.

This sequence joins TRBV24-1 and TRBJ2-3, with D possibly being TRBD2 (6 bases). The CDR3 totals 13 residues. The ends were cut back, 5 bases at V and 8 bases at J, with 13 bases in the middle. The V gene's germline CDR1 is KGHDR and CDR2 SFDVKD. Here the CDR3 reads CATSAGAPGTQYF. CDR3 DNA: TGTGCCACCAGTGCGGGAGCTCCAGGTACGCAGTATTTT.

This clonotype was found many times. The rearrangement joins TRBV19 to TRBJ2-2; 9 bases map to TRBD2. The CDR3 is 16 amino acids. V gave up 4 bases and J gave up 2 bases; unmatched junction bases: 5. The germline CDR1 and CDR2 sequences are LNHDA and SQIVND (reference sequence). The CDR3 is CASSNGLALNTGELFF. The CDR3 nucleotides read TGTGCCAGTAGTAACGGACTAGCGCTTAACACCGGGGAGCTGTTTTTT.

This clonotype occurred a few times. The chain joins TRBV20-1 to TRBJ1-2, with D possibly TRBD1 on 6 matching bases. The CDR3 sequence is 17 residues long. Per the germline V gene, CDR1 is DFQATT and CDR2 is SNEGSKA (reference sequence). Trimming shortened V by 3 bases and J by 3 bases, and 23 bases separated the two germline ends. CDR3 DNA sequence: TGCAGTGCTAGCCGCTTGGGGGCGCTCAGGCTCCACTATGGCTACACCTTC. Translation: CSASRLGALRLHYGYTF.

The rearrangement uses TRBV3-1 and TRBJ2-5, with TRBD2 matching 8 bases. Unmatched junction bases numbered 12, after V lost 0 bases and J lost 0 bases. The CDR3 spans 19 residues. The germline CDR1 and CDR2 sequences are LGHDT and YNNKEL (reference sequence). In nucleotides, the CDR3 is TGTGCCAGCAGCCAAGATATCATCCGCTCTAGCGGGTACCAAGAGACCCAGTACTTC. Translated, it gives CASSQDIIRSSGYQETQYF.

There are many counts of this clonotype. V and J are TRBV2 and TRBJ1-1; TRBD1 matches 8 bases. Germline V gives CDR1 SNHLY, CDR2 FYNNEI. Germline trimming cut 5 bases from V and 0 bases from J; bases unmatched to any gene: 8. There are 16 residues in the CDR3. DNA of the CDR3: TGTGCCAGCAGTCGTTTTCCGACAGGGGTGAACACTGAAGCTTTCTTT. It is translated as CASSRFPTGVNTEAFF.

The rearrangement uses TRBV7-2 and TRBJ2-1; D might be TRBD2 (5 bases). The CDR3 sequence is 17 residues long. Germline V lookup: CDR1 SGHTA, CDR2 FQGNSA. The V gene lost 1 base and the J gene lost 5 bases, with 18 bases spanning the gap. The CDR3, as DNA: TGTGCCAGCAGCTTAGGACCCTCTCGACTACCAAACAATGAGCAGTTCTTC. Amino acid sequence: CASSLGPSRLPNNEQFF.

This clonotype occurred once. The chain uses TRBV6-5 and TRBJ1-4; a possible D gene is TRBD1 (6 bases). Germline V gene sequence: CDR1 MNHEY, CDR2 SVGAGI. This CDR3 comprises 14 residues. V was pared by 2 bases and J by 7 bases, with 11 bases between. Here the CDR3 DNA reads TGTGCCAGCAGTTACACAGGGAGGTTTGAAAAACTGTTTTTT. Translating gives CASSYTGRFEKLFF.

This sequence joins TRBV7-3 and TRBJ2-1; 11 bases line up with TRBD1. CDR1 and CDR2 (germline): SGHTA, FQGTGA. The CDR3 length is 16 residues. V gave up 5 bases and J gave up 2 bases; unmatched junction bases: 5. CDR3 in amino acids: CASSRTGGRAYNEQFF. In nucleotides, the CDR3 is TGTGCCAGCAGCCGGACAGGGGGCAGAGCCTACAATGAGCAGTTCTTC.

This sequence joins TRBV20-1 and TRBJ2-3; TRBD1 aligns across 7 bases. V dropped 2 bases and J dropped 0; count of bases not matched to a gene: 11. CDR1 is DFQATT and CDR2 is SNEGSKA in the germline V gene (reference sequence). This CDR3 contains 17 residues. In DNA form, the CDR3 reads TGCAGTGCTAGACCGTCGACAGGGCCACAAAGCACAGATACGCAGTATTTT. Its protein is CSARPSTGPQSTDTQYF.

The chain has TRBV30 and TRBJ2-2; TRBD1 or TRBD2 may be the D gene (5 bases each). V gave up 0 bases and J gave up 1 base, with 15 bases separating them. The CDR3 has 17 amino acids. CDR1 is GTSNPN, CDR2 SVGIG, per germline (reference sequence). This CDR3 is CAWSVTPGRVNTGELFF. The CDR3, as DNA: TGTGCCTGGAGTGTAACGCCAGGGAGAGTGAACACCGGGGAGCTGTTTTTT.

This clonotype has only a few counts. V usage is TRBV19 and J usage is TRBJ2-3; D may match TRBD1 or TRBD2 (5 bases each). Germline CDR1 LNHDA, CDR2 SQIVND (reference sequence). Trimming pared 1 base from V and 4 bases from J, leaving 15 bases between. The CDR3 is 16 residues long. This chain's CDR3 is CASSIAAPGRADTQYF. The CDR3 DNA is TGTGCCAGTAGTATAGCCGCGCCGGGACGTGCAGATACGCAGTATTTT.

This clonotype occurred many times. The V and J genes are TRBV18 and TRBJ2-1; D is possibly TRBD1 (6 bases). CDR1 KGHSH and CDR2 LQKENI come from the germline V gene. This CDR3 is 15 amino acids long. The V end was cut by 3 bases, the J end by 7 bases, with 16 bases between. This CDR3 reads CASSPRDKRGNEQFF. CDR3 bases: TGTGCCAGCTCACCCCGGGACAAGCGCGGGAATGAGCAGTTCTTC.

The sample holds many counts of this clonotype. The chain joins TRBV5-1 to TRBJ1-1; D remains unclear. CDR1 is SGHRS and CDR2 is YFSETQ in the germline V gene. CDR3 length equals 14 residues. Trimming took off 0 bases at V and 0 bases at J, with 6 bases between the two ends. Here the CDR3 reads CASSLEALNTEAFF. CDR3 nucleotides: TGCGCCAGCAGCTTGGAAGCATTGAACACTGAAGCTTTCTTT.

On this clonotype itself: At one of its ends the junction is not consistent with the germline gene, which may arise from a read error. The chain is built from TRBV3-1 and TRBJ2-1, with 12 nucleotides matching TRBD2. Germline CDR1 reads LGHDT; CDR2 reads YNNKEL (reference sequence). CDR3 length: 18 residues. The DNA for the CDR3 is TGTGTCAGCAGCCCGAAGGGTACTAGCGGGAGGTTTTATAATGAGCAGTTCTTC. Translation: CVSSPKGTSGRFYNEQFF.

This clonotype was seen many times. V is TRBV7-9 and J is TRBJ1-2; no reliable D call. The CDR3 runs 14 residues. Germline V gene data show CDR1 as SEHNR and CDR2 as FQNEAQ (reference sequence). V was clipped by 1 base and J by 5 bases, with 11 bases between them. For the CDR3, the DNA is TGTGCCAGCAGCTTAGATCTGCCGCCGTATGGCTACACCTTC. Protein: CASSLDLPPYGYTF.

The table lists this clonotype with many counts. The chain has TRBV20-1 and TRBJ2-7, with unresolved D. Germline V gene lookup returns CDR1 DFQATT and CDR2 SNEGSKA (reference sequence). This CDR3 region has 10 residues. Trimming left V 3 bases short and J 6 bases short, with 6 bases between. The CDR3 here is CSASSGEQYF. DNA for the CDR3: TGCAGTGCTAGTTCCGGCGAGCAGTACTTC.

This clonotype was seen ten or more times. The CDR3 sequence is CSVGGGYGGSVNEQFF. CDR3 sequence (DNA): TGCAGCGTTGGGGGGGGGTACGGCGGGAGTGTTAATGAGCAGTTCTTC. The chain uses TRBV29-1 and TRBJ2-1; 7 bases align to TRBD2. The CDR3 runs 16 residues. With V trimmed by 4 bases and J by 7 bases, 16 bases remained unmatched. Germline V CDR1 and CDR2: SQVTM, ANQGSEA.

This clonotype appeared a few times. This sequence joins TRBV6-1 and TRBJ1-1, with D unclear. The CDR3 covers 16 residues. CDR1 is MNHNS and CDR2 is SASEGT in the germline V gene. Deletions cut 0 bases from V and 3 bases from J, with 14 bases between. CDR3 sequence (DNA): TGTGCCAGCAGTGAAGCGATGGTGATGAAGGACACTGAAGCTTTCTTT. Amino acid sequence: CASSEAMVMKDTEAFF.

The CDR3 DNA is TGTGCCAGCAGTTCTCATCCGACCATAAGCTCCTACAATGAGCAGTTCTTC. This codes for CASSSHPTISSYNEQFF. The chain recombines TRBV6-2 or TRBV6-3 with TRBJ2-1; D not certain. Germline V gene sequence: CDR1 MNHEY, CDR2 SVGEGT. The CDR3 length is 17 residues. Trimming took 4 bases from V and 0 from J, leaving 16 bases between them.

This clonotype was counted between two and nine times. CDR3 region: CASSIDYEGSYNEQFF. For the CDR3, the DNA is TGTGCCAGTAGTATAGATTATGAGGGCTCCTACAATGAGCAGTTCTTC. The gene calls are TRBV19 and TRBJ2-1; a weak D match, TRBD2 (5 bases). Germline-derived CDR1 and CDR2 are LNHDA and SQIVND (reference sequence). V was trimmed by 0 bases and J by 0 bases, leaving 9 bases between them. The CDR3 covers 16 residues. The full variable domain, with the rest looked up from reference TRBV19 and TRBJ2-1, is DGGITQSPKYLFRKEGQNVTLSCEQNLNHDAMYWYRQDPGQGLRLIYYSQIVNDFQKGDIAEGYSVSREKKESFPLTVTSAQKNPTAFYLCASSIDYEGSYNEQFFGPGTRLTVL.

In its sample, this clonotype was seen many times. As DNA, the CDR3 is TGTGCCAGCAGTGACCTCAGACAGACTGAAGCTTTCTTT. This translates into CASSDLRQTEAFF. J is TRBJ1-1 and V is TRBV6-1; tentatively, D is TRBD1 (5 bases). Germline loops: CDR1 MNHNS, CDR2 SASEGT. CDR3 length equals 13 residues. Trimming removed 3 bases from V and 5 bases from J, with 10 bases in between.